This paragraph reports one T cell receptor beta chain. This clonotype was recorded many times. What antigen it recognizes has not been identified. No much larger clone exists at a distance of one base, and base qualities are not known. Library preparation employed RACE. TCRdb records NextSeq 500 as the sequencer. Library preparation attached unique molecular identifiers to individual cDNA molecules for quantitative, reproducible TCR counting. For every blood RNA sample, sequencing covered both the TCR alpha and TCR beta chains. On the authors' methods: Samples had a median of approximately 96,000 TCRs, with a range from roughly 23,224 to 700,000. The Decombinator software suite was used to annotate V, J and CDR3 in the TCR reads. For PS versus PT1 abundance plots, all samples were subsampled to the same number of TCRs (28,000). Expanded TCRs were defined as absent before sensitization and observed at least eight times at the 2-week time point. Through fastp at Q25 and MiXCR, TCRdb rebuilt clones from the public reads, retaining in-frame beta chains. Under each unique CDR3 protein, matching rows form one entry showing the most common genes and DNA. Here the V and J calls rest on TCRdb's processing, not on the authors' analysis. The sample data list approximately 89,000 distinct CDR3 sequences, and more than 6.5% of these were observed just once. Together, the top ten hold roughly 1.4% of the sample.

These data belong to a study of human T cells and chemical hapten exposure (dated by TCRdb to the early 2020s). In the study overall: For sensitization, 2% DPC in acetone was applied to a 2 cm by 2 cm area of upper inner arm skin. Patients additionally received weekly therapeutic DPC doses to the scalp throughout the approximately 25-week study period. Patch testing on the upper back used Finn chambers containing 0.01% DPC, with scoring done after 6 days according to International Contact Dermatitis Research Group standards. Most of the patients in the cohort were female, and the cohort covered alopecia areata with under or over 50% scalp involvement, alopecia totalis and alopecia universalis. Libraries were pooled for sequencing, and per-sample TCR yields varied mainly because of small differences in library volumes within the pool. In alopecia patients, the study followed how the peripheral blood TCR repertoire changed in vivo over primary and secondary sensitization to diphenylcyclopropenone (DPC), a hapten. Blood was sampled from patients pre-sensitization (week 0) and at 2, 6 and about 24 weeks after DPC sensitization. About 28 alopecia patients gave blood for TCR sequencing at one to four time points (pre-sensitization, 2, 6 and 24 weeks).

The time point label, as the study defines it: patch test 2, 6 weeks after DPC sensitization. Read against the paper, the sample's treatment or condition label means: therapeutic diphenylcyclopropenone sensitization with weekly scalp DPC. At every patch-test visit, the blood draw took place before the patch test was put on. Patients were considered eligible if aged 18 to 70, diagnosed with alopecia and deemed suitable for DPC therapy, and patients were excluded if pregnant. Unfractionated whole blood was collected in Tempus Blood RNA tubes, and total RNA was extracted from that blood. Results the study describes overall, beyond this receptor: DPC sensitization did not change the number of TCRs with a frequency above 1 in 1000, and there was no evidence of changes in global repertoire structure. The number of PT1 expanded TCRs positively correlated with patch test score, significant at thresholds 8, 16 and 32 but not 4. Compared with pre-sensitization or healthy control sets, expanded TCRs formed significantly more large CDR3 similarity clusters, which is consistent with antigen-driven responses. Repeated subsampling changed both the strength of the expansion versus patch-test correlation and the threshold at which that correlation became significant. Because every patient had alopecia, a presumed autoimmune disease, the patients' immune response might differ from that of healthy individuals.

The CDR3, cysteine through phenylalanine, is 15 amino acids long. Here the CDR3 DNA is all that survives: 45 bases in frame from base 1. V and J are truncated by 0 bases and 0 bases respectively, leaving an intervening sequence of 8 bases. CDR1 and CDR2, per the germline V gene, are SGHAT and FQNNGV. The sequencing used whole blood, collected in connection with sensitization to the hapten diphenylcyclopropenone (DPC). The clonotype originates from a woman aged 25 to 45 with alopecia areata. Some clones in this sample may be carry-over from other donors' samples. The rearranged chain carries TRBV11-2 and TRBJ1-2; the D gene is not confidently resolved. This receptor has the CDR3 CASSLEGSTNYGYTF. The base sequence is TGTGCCAGCAGCTTAGAGGGCAGCACTAACTATGGCTACACCTTC.